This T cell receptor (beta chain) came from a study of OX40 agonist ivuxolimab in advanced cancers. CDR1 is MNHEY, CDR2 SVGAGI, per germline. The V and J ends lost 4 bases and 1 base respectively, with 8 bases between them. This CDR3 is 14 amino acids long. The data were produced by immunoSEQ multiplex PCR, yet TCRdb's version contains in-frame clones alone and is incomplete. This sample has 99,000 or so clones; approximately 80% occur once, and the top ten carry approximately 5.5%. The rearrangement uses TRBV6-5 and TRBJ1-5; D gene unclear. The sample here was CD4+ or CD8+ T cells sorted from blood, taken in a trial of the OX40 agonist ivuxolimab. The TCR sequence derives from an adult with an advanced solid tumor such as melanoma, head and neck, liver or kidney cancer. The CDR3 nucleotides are TGTGCCAGCAGTTCCCTTTACAGCAATCAGCCCCAGCATTTT. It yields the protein CASSSLYSNQPQHF.